The present TCR beta chain was sequenced within a study of T cells after yellow fever vaccination. Study-wide results and limits: CD4 and CD8 compartments shared a small share of clonotypes. Most clones from primary vaccination were detected again post-booster (roughly 96% CD4, 70% to 90% CD8).

Per germline, CDR1 SGHTA and CDR2 FQGNSA. Deletions cut 5 bases from V and 8 bases from J, with 20 bases between. This CDR3 contains 15 residues. The TCR cDNA carried a universal primer site and UMIs from 5'RACE template switching. From the 5' RACE reads, TCRdb called clonotypes with MiXCR, one entry per CDR3 protein. The table includes approximately 260,000 distinct CDR3 sequences, 10% to 15% detected once. A word on this clonotype: Its cognate antigen is unknown.

The clonotype originates from a young man who received the YFV17D yellow fever vaccine. Sequenced material: CD4+ T cells sorted from PBMCs, taken 45 days after the yellow fever booster vaccination. J is TRBJ2-3 and V is TRBV7-2; a weak D match, TRBD2 (6 bases). The chain's CDR3 is CASSADGARRGTQYF. The CDR3 nucleotides are TGTGCCAGCAGCGCCGATGGGGCCCGGCGGGGTACGCAGTATTTT.